This T cell receptor (beta chain) was documented in a study of blood T cell repertoires in COVID-19. Study information: Researchers got acute and convalescent COVID-19 samples from the United States, Italy and Spain. Sources were T cells, B-cell-depleted T cells, or PBMCs; the material itself was cDNA or gDNA.

In the original workflow: Reference gene primer amplification gave nucleated cell count estimates. Assay: immunoSEQ multiplex PCR; the TCRdb copy retains only in-frame clones and omits some. That table furnishes V, J and clone size, whereas the DNA furnished D and trimming. This sample has tens of thousands of clones, with roughly 94% found just once. From germline, CDR1 is KGHSH and CDR2 LQKENI. The CDR3 runs 14 residues. V was cut by 4 bases and J by 7 bases, with 11 bases left in between. The chain recombines TRBV18 with TRBJ1-6, with D possibly TRBD1 on 6 matching bases. The sample consisted of peripheral blood. The TCR was taken from a human donor with active COVID-19. The donor label of this sample is uncertain. The CDR3 bases are TGTGCCAGCTCACGGTCAAGGGGGAATTCACCCCTCCACTTT. Protein product: CASSRSRGNSPLHF.